Shown below are 4 T cell receptor beta chains from a single sample sequenced in a study of T cell responses to AZD1222 COVID-19 vaccine. The method was immunoSEQ multiplex PCR; TCRdb's version includes in-frame clones alone and lacks a portion of them. The data hold about 94,000 clones, with about 88% observed a single time. Here the sequenced sample was peripheral blood, taken on day 0 of AZD1222 vaccination. These receptors came from an adult in good health.

This clone was seen more than once but under ten times. The chain couples TRBV5-1 to TRBJ2-7; D remains unclear. Germline CDR1 and CDR2: SGHRS and YFSETQ. Trimming shortened V by 4 bases and J by 7 bases, and 9 bases separated the two germline ends. There are 11 residues in the CDR3. This CDR3 reads CASSTGWEQYF. For the CDR3, the DNA is TGCGCCAGCAGCACCGGCTGGGAGCAGTACTTC.

This clone was seen once. The genes are TRBV7-2 and TRBJ1-5; D is unresolved. The germline CDR1 and CDR2 sequences are SGHTA and FQGNSA. V was clipped by 5 bases and J by 5 bases, with 13 bases between them. The CDR3 consists of 14 residues. Written as DNA, the CDR3 is TGTGCCAGCAGCCTTGGTAGGAGATATCAGCCCCAGCATTTT. This encodes CASSLGRRYQPQHF.

This chain uses TRBV7-9 with TRBJ2-1, with 9 bases lining up with TRBD2. The CDR3 has 15 residues. The V segment lost 5 bases and the J segment 6 bases; nucleotides outside the gene matches: 8. Germline CDR1 SEHNR, CDR2 FQNEAQ (reference sequence). The CDR3 reads CASSPGLATANEQFF. In DNA, the CDR3 is TGTGCCAGCAGCCCGGGACTAGCTACCGCCAATGAGCAGTTCTTC.

This chain links TRBV19 with TRBJ1-1; a possible D gene is TRBD1 (5 bases). V was shortened by 3 bases and J by 6 bases, with 17 bases between the two germline ends. The CDR3 covers 15 residues. Per the germline V gene, CDR1 is LNHDA and CDR2 is SQIVND (reference sequence). This CDR3 reads CASSMGGRPASEAFF. The CDR3, as DNA: TGTGCCAGTAGTATGGGGGGACGTCCAGCGTCTGAAGCTTTCTTT.